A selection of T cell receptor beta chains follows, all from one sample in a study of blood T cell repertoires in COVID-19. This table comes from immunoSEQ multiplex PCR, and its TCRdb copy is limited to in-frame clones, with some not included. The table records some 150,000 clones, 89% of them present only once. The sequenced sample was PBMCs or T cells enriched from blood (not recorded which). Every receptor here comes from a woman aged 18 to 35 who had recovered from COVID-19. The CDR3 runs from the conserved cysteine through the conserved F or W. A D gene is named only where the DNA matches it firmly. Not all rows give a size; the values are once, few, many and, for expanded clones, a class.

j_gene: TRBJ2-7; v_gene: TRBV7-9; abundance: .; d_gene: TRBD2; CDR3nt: TGTGCCAGCAGCAGCGGACTAGCGGCCTCCTACGAGCAGTACTTC; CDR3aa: CASSSGLAASYEQYF
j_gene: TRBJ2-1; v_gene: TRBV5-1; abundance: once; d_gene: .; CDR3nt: TGCGCCAGCAGCTTGGTGCCGGGTTCCCACAATGAGCAGTTCTTC; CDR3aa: CASSLVPGSHNEQFF
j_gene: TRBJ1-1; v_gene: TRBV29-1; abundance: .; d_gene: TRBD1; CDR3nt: TGCAGCGGGGCTGGACAGGGTCTTGAAGCTTTCTTT; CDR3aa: CSGAGQGLEAFF
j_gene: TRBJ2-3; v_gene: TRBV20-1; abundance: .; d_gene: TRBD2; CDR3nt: TGCAGTGCTAGTCGGACTAGCGGGAGCACAGATACGCAGTATTTT; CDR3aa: CSASRTSGSTDTQYF
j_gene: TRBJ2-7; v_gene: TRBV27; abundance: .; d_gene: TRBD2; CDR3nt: TGTGCCAGCAGTTACATGGGCGGGAGGGCCTACGAGCAGTACTTC; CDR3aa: CASSYMGGRAYEQYF
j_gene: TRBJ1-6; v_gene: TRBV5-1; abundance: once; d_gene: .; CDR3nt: TGCGCCAGCAGCCCAACTGAGGGGGTTTCACCCCTCCACTTT; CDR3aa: CASSPTEGVSPLHF
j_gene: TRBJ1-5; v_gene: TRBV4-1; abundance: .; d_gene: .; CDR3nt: TGCGCCAGCAGCCAACCGGGGAGACAGCCCCAGCATTTT; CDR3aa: CASSQPGRQPQHF
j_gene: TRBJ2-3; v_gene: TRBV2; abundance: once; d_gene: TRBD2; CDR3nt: TGTGCCAGCAGTGATGCGGGAGGCAGCACAGATACGCAGTATTTT; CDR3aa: CASSDAGGSTDTQYF
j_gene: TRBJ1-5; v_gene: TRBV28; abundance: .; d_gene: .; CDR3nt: TGTGCCAGCAGTTTAACTAGAGGAGATCAGCCCCAGCATTTT; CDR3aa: CASSLTRGDQPQHF
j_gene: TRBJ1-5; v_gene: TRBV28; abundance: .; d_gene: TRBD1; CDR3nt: TGTGCCAGCAGCTCGACAGGGAATCAGCCCCAGCATTTT; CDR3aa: CASSSTGNQPQHF
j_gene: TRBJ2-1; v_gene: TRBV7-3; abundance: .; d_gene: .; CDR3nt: TGTGCCAGCAGCTTAAATGGTTTCCCGGACAATGAGCAGTTCTTC; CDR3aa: CASSLNGFPDNEQFF
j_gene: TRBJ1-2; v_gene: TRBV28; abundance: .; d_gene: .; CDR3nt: TGTGCCAGCGGGGCCGGGAGAGCCTATGGCTACACCTTC; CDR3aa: CASGAGRAYGYTF
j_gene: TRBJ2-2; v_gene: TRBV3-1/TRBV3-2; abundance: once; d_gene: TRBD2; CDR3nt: TGTGCCAGCACTGCTAGCGGGAGTACCACCGGGGAGCTGTTTTTT; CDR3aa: CASTASGSTTGELFF
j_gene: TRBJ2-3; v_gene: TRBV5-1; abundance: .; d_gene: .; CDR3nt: TGCGCCAGCAGCCTTTTCACAGATACGCAGTATTTT; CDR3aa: CASSLFTDTQYF
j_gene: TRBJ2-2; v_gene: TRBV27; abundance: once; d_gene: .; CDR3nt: TGTGCCAGCAGTTTCTACCCCTACACCGGGGAGCTGTTTTTT; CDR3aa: CASSFYPYTGELFF
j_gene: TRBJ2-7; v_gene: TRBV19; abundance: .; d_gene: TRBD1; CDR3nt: TGTGCCAGTAGGACCTTAACAGGGGGCGAGCAGTACTTC; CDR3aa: CASRTLTGGEQYF
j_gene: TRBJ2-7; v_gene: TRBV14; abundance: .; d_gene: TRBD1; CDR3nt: TGTGCCAGCAGCCAAGGGAGGGGACAGGGGGGTCGCTACGAGCAGTACTTC; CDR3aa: CASSQGRGQGGRYEQYF
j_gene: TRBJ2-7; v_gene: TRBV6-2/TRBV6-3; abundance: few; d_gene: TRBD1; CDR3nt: TGTGCCAGCAGTCCGACTCAGGGGGCTTCGGACGAGCAGTACTTC; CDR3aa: CASSPTQGASDEQYF
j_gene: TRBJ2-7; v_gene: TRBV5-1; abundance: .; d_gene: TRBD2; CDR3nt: TGCGCCAGCAGCTCCGGGACTAGCGGGTTCGACTACGAGCAGTACTTC; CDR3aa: CASSSGTSGFDYEQYF
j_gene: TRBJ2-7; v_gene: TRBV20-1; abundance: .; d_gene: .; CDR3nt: TGCAGTGCTAGAGTAGTACGCGAGCAGTACTTC; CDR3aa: CSARVVREQYF
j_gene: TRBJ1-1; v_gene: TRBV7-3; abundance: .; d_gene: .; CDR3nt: TGTGCCAGCAGCTTAAGTGGAGGTACTGAAGCTTTCTTT; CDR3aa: CASSLSGGTEAFF
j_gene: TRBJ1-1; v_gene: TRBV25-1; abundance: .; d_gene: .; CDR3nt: TGTGCCAGCAGTGACCAGTCAATGAACACTGAAGCTTTCTTT; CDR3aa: CASSDQSMNTEAFF
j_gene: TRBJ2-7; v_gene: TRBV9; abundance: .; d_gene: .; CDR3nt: TGTGCCAGCAGCGTAGAGGCGGAGGTTGGCTACGAGCAGTACTTC; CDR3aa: CASSVEAEVGYEQYF
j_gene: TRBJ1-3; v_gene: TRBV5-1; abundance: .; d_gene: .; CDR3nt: TGCGCCAGCAGCTTGGGCGGTGGAAACACCATATATTTT; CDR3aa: CASSLGGGNTIYF
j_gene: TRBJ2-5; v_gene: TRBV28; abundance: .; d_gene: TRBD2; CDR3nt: TGTGCCAGCGAACCGGGAGGGAGCCGGCTGGAGACCCAGTACTTC; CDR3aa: CASEPGGSRLETQYF
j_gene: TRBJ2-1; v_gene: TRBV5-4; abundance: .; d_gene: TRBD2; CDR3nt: TGTGCCAGCAGCTTGCCTAGCGGGAGAGACAATGAGCAGTTCTTC; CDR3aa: CASSLPSGRDNEQFF
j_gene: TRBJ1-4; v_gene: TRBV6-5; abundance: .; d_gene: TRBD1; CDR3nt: TGTGCCAGCCTACCAACAGGGGTTAATGAAAAACTGTTTTTT; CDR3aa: CASLPTGVNEKLFF
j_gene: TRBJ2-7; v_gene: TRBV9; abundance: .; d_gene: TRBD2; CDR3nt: TGTGCCAGCAGCGTAGGGACTAGCTTCTACGAGCAGTACTTC; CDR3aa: CASSVGTSFYEQYF
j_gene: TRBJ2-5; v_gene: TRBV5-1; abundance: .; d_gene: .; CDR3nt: TGCGCCAGCAGCCCGGTGGGGGCTGAAGAGACCCAGTACTTC; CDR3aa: CASSPVGAEETQYF